The subject of this entry is one T cell receptor (beta chain). Its antigen is unknown. Per-base qualities were not stored, and no clone one base away is much larger. Samples from volunteer blood donors who had recovered from COVID-19 were contributed by a second Seattle source. Collaborating institutions collected whole blood in K2EDTA tubes following their own protocols. Collaborator samples were shipped for TCRbeta analysis as frozen whole blood, isolated PBMCs, or DNA extracted from either sample type. Inclusive of the bounding cysteine and phenylalanine, the CDR3 is 15 residues long. This entry keeps only the CDR3 DNA: 45 bases, framed from base 1. At the junction V is shortened by 2 bases and J by 2 bases; bases outside the gene matches: 6. The CDR1 and CDR2 encoded by the germline V gene are SGHRS and YFSETQ. The record originates from a study of blood T cell repertoires in COVID-19 (dated by TCRdb to the early 2020s). Broadly, across the study: Samples covering the acute and convalescent phases of COVID-19 were provided by collaborators in the United States, Italy and Spain. A freely available public database, intended as a resource for researchers studying the immune response to SARS-CoV-2, is where the repertoires were released. The sample metadata nearly always contained a de-identified subject ID, COVID-19 status, age in years and sex. Deeply sampled blood TCRbeta repertoires from subjects exposed to, actively infected with, or recovered from COVID-19 were included in the dataset. The samples were drawn from the first 160 participants of the ongoing ImmuneRACE study and from under 1,500 subjects provided by 6 global collaborators. Where available, HLA class I and class II types were obtained from metadata supplied by the sample provider rather than from assay-based typing. The material from the prospective study consisted of cDNA or gDNA derived from T cells, B-cell-depleted T cells, or PBMCs. Summary of the overall study and its limitations: Clinical and demographic metadata were provided uncurated, with the amount varying by source and participant.

TCRbeta CDR3 regions were amplified from genomic DNA using the immunoSEQ Assay, a bias-controlled multiplex PCR. Per the source publication's procedure: The number of nucleated cells in each sample was estimated from the amplification of reference gene primers within the assay. Sequence reads were collapsed and filtered to measure the absolute abundance of every unique TCRbeta CDR3 rearrangement. For each sample, productive Simpson clonality was calculated as the square root of Simpson's diversity index across productive rearrangements. The source is immuneACCESS, and TCRdb retained only in-frame sequences with V and J called. Part of the clones is not carried over; for the studies checked, unresolved V genes explain less than half of this, and the remainder is unexplained. The V and J calls and clone size were taken over from that table, and D and trimming were inferred from the DNA. The sample records 250,000 to 300,000 clones, around 78% of which are singletons. About 4.9% of the sample is in the top ten clones.

The sequencing sample was made of peripheral blood. The chain joins TRBV5-1 to TRBJ2-7, and 8 junction bases match TRBD2. This sequence was found in a man in his 60s who had recovered from COVID-19. The bases are TGCGCCAGCAGCTTCCTAGCGGGCGAAACCTACGAGCAGTACTTC. Its protein product is CASSFLAGETYEQYF.